Included here is one TCR beta chain sequence, with context. Its antigen is unknown. No base quality values were provided; no much bigger clone lies one nucleotide off. In the prospective study, participants were 18 to 89 years old, resided in 25 or so geographic areas of the United States, and were enrolled through a virtual design. In the prospective study, participants were assigned to cohorts based on the clinical history participants reported in a screening survey and a study questionnaire. In the prospective study, whole blood, serum and a nasopharyngeal or oropharyngeal swab were collected from each participant by mobile phlebotomists. Over a roughly 2-month period, participants in the prospective study had the option of providing additional blood draws and questionnaires. Prospective study blood samples were shipped either frozen or at room temperature before DNA extraction. This sample is part of a study of blood T cell repertoires in COVID-19 (dated by TCRdb to 2019 to 2021). Background on the whole study: Recovered participants in ImmuneRACE Cohort 3 were defined by two consecutive negative NP/OP PCR tests, clearance by a healthcare professional, or resolution of symptoms. Samples covering the acute and convalescent phases of COVID-19 were provided by collaborators in the United States, Italy and Spain. The prospective study material was composed of cDNA or gDNA derived from T cells, B-cell-depleted T cells, or PBMCs. Deeply sampled blood TCRbeta repertoires from subjects exposed to, actively infected with, or recovered from COVID-19 were included in the dataset. The repertoires were made available in a free public database intended to serve as a resource for research on the immune response to SARS-CoV-2. Samples came from the ongoing ImmuneRACE study (first 160 participants) plus 1,254 subjects from 6 global collaborators. A de-identified subject ID, COVID-19 status, age in years and sex were almost always included in the sample metadata. Where available, HLA class I and class II types were taken from metadata supplied by the sample provider and were not determined by assay-based typing. What the study reported, not specific to this receptor: The quantity of clinical and demographic metadata differed by source and by participant and was supplied without curation.

The trim is 11 bases for V and 2 bases for J, with a gap of 9 bases between the germline ends. The cysteine opens and the phenylalanine closes a CDR3 of 12 amino acids. The DNA shown is the 36-base CDR3, in frame from base 1. CDR1 and CDR2 were assigned from the germline V gene as SNHLY and FYNNEI. The immunoSEQ Assay, a bias-controlled multiplex PCR, was used to amplify TCRbeta CDR3 regions from genomic DNA. In the paper's pipeline: Within the assay, amplification of reference gene primers was used to estimate how many nucleated cells each sample contained. To quantify the absolute abundance of each unique TCRbeta CDR3 rearrangement, sequence reads were collapsed and filtered. For each sample, productive Simpson clonality was calculated by taking the square root of Simpson's diversity index across productive rearrangements. TCRdb holds this immuneACCESS table with in-frame rearrangements only. Some clones are missing; in checked studies, unresolved V genes explain under half, and the rest has no known cause. V, J and clone size are those of that table, while D and trimming were read from the DNA. The sample table lists 250,000 to 300,000 clones, 88% of them with a count of one. Together, the top ten hold 2% to 2.5% of the sample.

Material: PBMCs or T cells enriched from blood (not recorded which). The V and J genes are TRBV2 and TRBJ1-4; the D segment cannot be called with confidence. The sequence came from a woman aged 60 to 75 in a cohort exposed to, infected with or recovered from COVID-19 (not recorded which). The bases are TGTGCCTCGTACACGACTAATGAAAAACTGTTTTTT. It specifies CASYTTNEKLFF.